The 8 T cell receptor beta chains below were found in one sample sequenced in a study of blood T cell repertoires in COVID-19. Assay used: immunoSEQ multiplex PCR; TCRdb lists only in-frame clones, some missing. The sample lists about 330,000 clones, about 91% seen once, with roughly 9.9% in the top ten. The specimen sequenced was peripheral blood. These receptors originate from a young man with COVID-19, enrolled during active disease.

V gene TRBV9 combines with J gene TRBJ1-1; no firm D call. The CDR3 is 16 residues long. Per the germline V gene, CDR1 is SGDLS and CDR2 is YYNGEE. V dropped 0 bases and J dropped 0 bases, with 12 bases sitting between them. CDR3: CASSVGMNSMNTEAFF. In DNA form, the CDR3 reads TGTGCCAGCAGCGTAGGTATGAACAGTATGAACACTGAAGCTTTCTTT.

The V gene is TRBV7-2, the J gene TRBJ2-7; D is possibly TRBD2 (7 bases). The CDR3 has 16 amino acids. V gave up 5 bases and J gave up 5 bases, with 22 bases separating them. CDR1 SGHTA and CDR2 FQGNSA come from the germline V gene. CDR3 sequence reads: CASSPLGGAGTHEQYF. The CDR3 nucleotides are TGTGCCAGCAGCCCTCTAGGGGGGGCGGGAACCCACGAGCAGTACTTC.

This chain joins TRBV10-3 and TRBJ1-2, with D tentatively TRBD1 (6 bases). V was cut by 6 bases and J by 8 bases, with 19 bases left in between. CDR3 length: 14 amino acids. Germline V gives CDR1 ENHRY, CDR2 SYGVKD. Written as DNA, the CDR3 is TGTGCCATCAGAAGCGACGCGGGGGGCGACGGCTACACCTTC. Translated, it gives CAIRSDAGGDGYTF.

This chain uses TRBV24-1 with TRBJ2-5; 9 bases fit TRBD1. V lost 2 bases, J lost 5 bases, and 8 bases stayed unmatched. Looked up from germline, CDR1 is KGHDR and CDR2 is SFDVKD. CDR3 length equals 16 residues. CDR3 nucleotide sequence: TGTGCCACCAGTGATTCGACCGGGGACAGGGAGGAGACCCAGTACTTC. This gives the protein CATSDSTGDREETQYF.

CDR3 nucleotides: TGTGCCAGCAGCTTAGCAGGGGGCGGGGAGACCCAGTACTTC. This sequence encodes CASSLAGGGETQYF. This rearrangement joins TRBV7-9 to TRBJ2-5; 7 bases line up with TRBD1. V trimming: 0 bases; J trimming: 5 bases; junction bases outside the gene matches: 3. The CDR3 sequence is 14 residues long. The germline CDR1 and CDR2 sequences are SEHNR and FQNEAQ (reference sequence).

The chain recombines TRBV7-9 with TRBJ2-7, with D perhaps TRBD2 (5 bases). Germline lookup yields CDR1 SEHNR and CDR2 FQNEAQ (reference sequence). The CDR3 length is 14 residues. V shed 4 bases and J shed 0 bases, with 10 bases lying between them. The CDR3 loop is CASSYRAASYEQYF. The CDR3 DNA reads TGTGCCAGCAGCTACCGAGCGGCCTCCTACGAGCAGTACTTC.

The chain joins TRBV28 to TRBJ2-7; D gene uncertain. The germline V gene encodes CDR1 MDHEN and CDR2 SYDVKM. CDR3 size: 15 residues. The ends were cut back, 2 bases at V and 0 bases at J, with 11 bases in the middle. CDR3 in amino acids: CASSLLSPSSYEQYF. As DNA, the CDR3 is TGTGCCAGCAGTTTACTGAGTCCGAGCTCCTACGAGCAGTACTTC.

This chain connects TRBV28 to TRBJ2-1; the D gene is possibly TRBD2 (6 bases). CDR3 length: 15 amino acids. Germline-derived CDR1 and CDR2 are MDHEN and SYDVKM. The germline V and J ends were trimmed by 6 bases and 3 bases, with 15 bases remaining between them. The CDR3 region is CASSPFRELYNEQFF. CDR3 sequence (DNA): TGTGCCAGCAGCCCTTTCCGGGAGCTCTACAATGAGCAGTTCTTC. Filled out from reference TRBV28 and TRBJ2-1, the complete variable domain reads DVKVTQSSRYLVKRTGEKVFLECVQDMDHENMFWYRQDPGLGLRLIYFSYDVKMKEKGDIPEGYSVSREKKERFSLILESASTNQTSMYLCASSPFRELYNEQFFGPGTRLTVL.